A selection of T cell receptor beta chains follows, all from one sample in a study of cytomegalovirus exposure and HLA in healthy donors. Sequencing was performed with immunoSEQ multiplex PCR; in TCRdb, only in-frame clones are kept and a portion is missing. This sample yields roughly 110,000 clones, of which 60% to 80% are seen a single time; approximately 0.8% belongs to the top ten. Sequencing used PBMCs. These TCRs come from a boy aged 5 to 17 in good health and CMV-seronegative. The CDR3 runs from the conserved cysteine through the conserved F or W. A D gene is named only where the DNA matches it firmly. Part of the rows lack a size; the others show once, few, many or a class for expanded clones.

D: NA
J: TRBJ1-4
V: TRBV27
size: once
DNA: TGTGCCAGCAGTCCCACGCGGGGCAGGAGTAATGAAAAACTGTTTTTT
CDR3: CASSPTRGRSNEKLFF

D: TRBD1
J: TRBJ2-7
V: TRBV5-6
size: NA
DNA: TGTGCCAGCAGCTTGGCAGGGACAGGGGCGTACGAGCAGTACTTC
CDR3: CASSLAGTGAYEQYF

D: TRBD2
J: TRBJ2-1
V: TRBV2
size: few
DNA: TGTGCCAGCAGTGGGACTAGCGGGAACATATACAATGAGCAGTTCTTC
CDR3: CASSGTSGNIYNEQFF

D: TRBD2
J: TRBJ2-1
V: TRBV11-2
size: NA
DNA: TGTGCCAGCACCTTGGAAGCGGGAGTATTATATGAGCAGTTCTTC
CDR3: CASTLEAGVLYEQFF

D: TRBD1
J: TRBJ2-7
V: TRBV5-1
size: few
DNA: TGCGCCAGCAGCTGGGGACAGGGTGGCTACGAGCAGTACTTC
CDR3: CASSWGQGGYEQYF

D: NA
J: TRBJ1-1
V: TRBV29-1
size: once
DNA: TGCAGCGTTGTAAGACAATCGAACACTGAAGCTTTCTTT
CDR3: CSVVRQSNTEAFF

D: TRBD1
J: TRBJ2-7
V: TRBV27
size: NA
DNA: TGTGCCAGCAGGGGCGTCGACCTCAAGGACAGGGGTCGAGCAGTAGGGCACGAGCAGTACTTC
CDR3: CASRGVDLKDRGRAVGHEQYF

D: NA
J: TRBJ1-1
V: TRBV4-1
size: few
DNA: TGCGCCAGCAGCCACCGGCGACCACAGGGTTTGGGGAACACTGAAGCTTTCTTT
CDR3: CASSHRRPQGLGNTEAFF

D: NA
J: TRBJ2-1
V: TRBV30
size: NA
DNA: TGTGCCTTCCGGGGAGACTCGAATGAGCAGTTCTTC
CDR3: CAFRGDSNEQFF

D: TRBD2
J: TRBJ2-1
V: TRBV6-5
size: NA
DNA: TGTGCCAGCAGTCGGCGGGGGAGCTCCTACAATGAGCAGTTCTTC
CDR3: CASSRRGSSYNEQFF

D: TRBD1
J: TRBJ1-1
V: TRBV6-5
size: NA
DNA: TGTGCCAGCAGTGAGGGACAGGGGGCCACTGAAGCTTTCTTT
CDR3: CASSEGQGATEAFF

D: TRBD2
J: TRBJ2-5
V: TRBV6-5
size: few
DNA: TGTGCCAGCAGTTCGGCGGGAGGGTCCGAGACCCAGTACTTC
CDR3: CASSSAGGSETQYF

D: NA
J: TRBJ2-7
V: TRBV19
size: NA
DNA: TGTGCCAGTAGTATTGGAACCGGGGGGCGATACGAGCAGTACTTC
CDR3: CASSIGTGGRYEQYF

D: TRBD2
J: TRBJ2-3
V: TRBV5-6
size: few
DNA: TGTGCCAGCAGCAAGGGACTAGCGGGGGCCGATACGCAGTATTTT
CDR3: CASSKGLAGADTQYF

D: TRBD1
J: TRBJ1-2
V: TRBV25-1
size: NA
DNA: TGTGCCAGCAGTGACCAGACAGGGATCAGGACTGGCTACACCTTC
CDR3: CASSDQTGIRTGYTF

D: NA
J: TRBJ2-5
V: TRBV6-5
size: NA
DNA: TGTGCCAGCAGTTACTTCTTACAAGAGACCCAGTACTTC
CDR3: CASSYFLQETQYF

D: NA
J: TRBJ2-2
V: TRBV2
size: NA
DNA: TGTGCCAGCAGTGAAAATATCGGTGCCGCCGGGGAGCTGTTTTTT
CDR3: CASSENIGAAGELFF

D: TRBD1
J: TRBJ1-3
V: TRBV30
size: NA
DNA: TGTGCCTGGAAACGACAGGGCAGCTCTGGAAACACCATATATTTT
CDR3: CAWKRQGSSGNTIYF

D: NA
J: TRBJ2-1
V: TRBV27
size: NA
DNA: TGTGCCAGCAGTCTTCGGACAGGAGGGAATGAGCAGTTCTTC
CDR3: CASSLRTGGNEQFF

D: NA
J: TRBJ1-1
V: TRBV27
size: once
DNA: TGTGCCAGCAGTTTACGGTCGGGGAGCACTGAAGCTTTCTTT
CDR3: CASSLRSGSTEAFF

D: NA
J: TRBJ2-1
V: TRBV28
size: NA
DNA: TGTGCCAGCAGCACAACGGACAGTAAGCAGTTCTTC
CDR3: CASSTTDSKQFF

D: NA
J: TRBJ1-1
V: TRBV28
size: NA
DNA: TGTGCCAGCATTTACGGGACTGAAGCTTTCTTT
CDR3: CASIYGTEAFF

D: NA
J: TRBJ2-1
V: TRBV7-2
size: few
DNA: TGTGCCAGCAGCTTAGTATTAAGCGGAGTGTCCTACAATGAGCAGTTCTTC
CDR3: CASSLVLSGVSYNEQFF

D: NA
J: TRBJ2-7
V: TRBV19
size: NA
DNA: TGTGCCAGTAGTAACCGAGTTGCCTACGAGCAGTACTTC
CDR3: CASSNRVAYEQYF

D: NA
J: TRBJ2-7
V: TRBV10-3
size: few
DNA: TGTGCCATCAGTGAGTCGGGACGGGACAAAGGCTCCTACGAGCAGTACTTC
CDR3: CAISESGRDKGSYEQYF

D: TRBD1
J: TRBJ1-2
V: TRBV7-9
size: NA
DNA: TGTGCCAGCAGTGGCGGGACAGGGGCCACTGGCTACACCTTC
CDR3: CASSGGTGATGYTF

D: TRBD1
J: TRBJ2-7
V: TRBV6-5
size: NA
DNA: TGTGCCAGCACGCGGACAGGGGGTGACGAGCAGTACTTC
CDR3: CASTRTGGDEQYF

D: NA
J: TRBJ2-7
V: TRBV28
size: NA
DNA: TGTGCCAGCAGACCCGGGGTTTCCTACGAGCAGTACTTC
CDR3: CASRPGVSYEQYF

D: NA
J: TRBJ2-2
V: TRBV30
size: NA
DNA: TGTGCCTGGAGCGGGAGAGGAACCGGGGAGCTGTTTTTT
CDR3: CAWSGRGTGELFF

D: TRBD1
J: TRBJ1-5
V: TRBV6-1
size: NA
DNA: TGTGCCAGCAGTGAGGGGACAGGACGAAATCAGCCCCAGCATTTT
CDR3: CASSEGTGRNQPQHF

D: TRBD2
J: TRBJ2-3
V: TRBV10-3
size: NA
DNA: TGTGCCATCAGCAAAACTAGCGGTGGGGTCACAGATACGCAGTATTTT
CDR3: CAISKTSGGVTDTQYF

D: TRBD1
J: TRBJ2-7
V: TRBV2
size: NA
DNA: TGTGCCAGCAGTGAAGTTTGGACAGGGGCGAGGAGCGAGCAGTACTTC
CDR3: CASSEVWTGARSEQYF

D: NA
J: TRBJ2-3
V: TRBV4-1
size: few
DNA: TGCGCCAGCAGCCAAGATCCGGGGATCGGCACAGATACGCAGTATTTT
CDR3: CASSQDPGIGTDTQYF

D: TRBD1
J: TRBJ2-7
V: TRBV18
size: NA
DNA: TGTGCCAGCTCACTCAATTTTGGGACAGGGGTCCCTCAGGGCGAGCAGTACTTC
CDR3: CASSLNFGTGVPQGEQYF

D: NA
J: TRBJ2-3
V: TRBV6-1
size: NA
DNA: TGTGCCAGCAGGGGACACCTTAAGGATACGCAGTATTTT
CDR3: CASRGHLKDTQYF

D: TRBD1
J: TRBJ1-2
V: TRBV6-5
size: NA
DNA: TGTGCCAGCAGCATGACAGGGGGCTGGAATGGCTACACCTTC
CDR3: CASSMTGGWNGYTF

D: TRBD1
J: TRBJ1-2
V: TRBV6-4
size: few
DNA: TGTGCCCCTGGGTTTCGACAGGGGACGGCTAACTATGGCTACACCTTC
CDR3: CAPGFRQGTANYGYTF

D: TRBD1
J: TRBJ1-1
V: TRBV4-3
size: few
DNA: TGCGCCAGCAGCCAATTCCCCGGGACAGGGGGCACTGAAGCTTTCTTT
CDR3: CASSQFPGTGGTEAFF

D: TRBD1
J: TRBJ2-5
V: TRBV7-9
size: NA
DNA: TGTGCCAGCAGCCTCGGGACAGACCAAGAGACCCAGTACTTC
CDR3: CASSLGTDQETQYF

D: NA
J: TRBJ1-2
V: TRBV5-4
size: NA
DNA: TGTGCCAGCAGCTCCGTCCGGGGGGGTGGCTACACCTTC
CDR3: CASSSVRGGGYTF

D: NA
J: TRBJ1-5
V: TRBV6-1
size: NA
DNA: TGTGCCAGCAGTGCTAGTTCTGGGAGGGGTAACGGTCAGCCCCAGCATTTT
CDR3: CASSASSGRGNGQPQHF